A selection of T cell receptor beta chains follows, all from one sample in a study of T cells in Graves' hyperthyroidism and ophthalmopathy. TCRdb ran MiXCR on the multiplex PCR reads and lists one entry per CDR3 protein. This sample has about 660,000 distinct CDR3 sequences, with 45% found just once. Sequenced sample: peripheral blood or thyroid tissue (not recorded which). Every receptor here comes from an adult man with Graves' disease, either hyperthyroidism or ophthalmopathy (not recorded which). CDR3s include the opening cysteine and the closing phenylalanine or tryptophan. The D gene is left open where the match is weak. Clone size is stated in some rows and not others, as once, few, many or a class when expanded.

clone size: many; V gene: TRBV7-8; D gene: TRBD1; J gene: TRBJ1-5; CDR3 protein: CASMQGAYSNQPQHF; CDR3 DNA: TGTGCCAGCATGCAGGGGGCCTATAGCAATCAGCCCCAGCATTTT
clone size: .; V gene: TRBV10-1; D gene: .; J gene: TRBJ1-4; CDR3 protein: CATKDSQNEKLFF; CDR3 DNA: TGCGCCACCAAGGACAGTCAAAATGAAAAACTGTTTTTT
clone size: once; V gene: TRBV29-1; D gene: TRBD2; J gene: TRBJ2-7; CDR3 protein: CSLGGRAGYEQYF; CDR3 DNA: TGCAGCTTAGGAGGGAGGGCCGGCTACGAGCAGTACTTC
clone size: few; V gene: TRBV20-1; D gene: .; J gene: TRBJ1-4; CDR3 protein: CSARRPLFWGEKLFF; CDR3 DNA: TGCAGTGCTAGACGTCCGCTCTTTTGGGGTGAAAAACTGTTTTTT
clone size: .; V gene: TRBV7-8; D gene: TRBD2; J gene: TRBJ2-7; CDR3 protein: CASSFPTSGVSYEQYF; CDR3 DNA: TGTGCCAGCAGTTTCCCGACTAGCGGGGTATCCTACGAGCAGTACTTC
clone size: .; V gene: TRBV25-1; D gene: .; J gene: TRBJ2-1; CDR3 protein: CASTSSASYEQFF; CDR3 DNA: TGTGCCAGCACCAGCTCCGCTTCCTATGAGCAGTTCTTC
clone size: .; V gene: TRBV29-1; D gene: TRBD1; J gene: TRBJ2-5; CDR3 protein: CSVLTGGRETQYF; CDR3 DNA: TGCAGCGTTCTTACAGGGGGCCGGGAGACCCAGTACTTC
clone size: .; V gene: TRBV6-5; D gene: TRBD1; J gene: TRBJ2-7; CDR3 protein: CASSYSGTGVDEQYF; CDR3 DNA: TGTGCCAGCAGTTACTCCGGGACAGGGGTAGACGAGCAGTACTTC
clone size: .; V gene: TRBV20-1; D gene: .; J gene: TRBJ1-3; CDR3 protein: CSVAGPYGYTIYF; CDR3 DNA: TGCAGTGTAGCAGGACCCTATGGCTACACCATATATTTT
clone size: .; V gene: TRBV7-9; D gene: .; J gene: TRBJ2-7; CDR3 protein: CASSLEGFGQYF; CDR3 DNA: TGTGCCAGCAGCTTGGAGGGCTTCGGTCAGTACTTC
clone size: .; V gene: TRBV7-8; D gene: .; J gene: TRBJ1-4; CDR3 protein: CASSPPGTEYEKLFF; CDR3 DNA: TGTGCCAGCAGCCCCCCCGGGACGGAGTATGAAAAACTGTTTTTT
clone size: .; V gene: TRBV10-3; D gene: TRBD1; J gene: TRBJ2-5; CDR3 protein: CAISDPRQGQETQYF; CDR3 DNA: TGTGCCATCAGTGATCCCCGACAGGGACAAGAGACCCAGTACTTC
clone size: few; V gene: TRBV9; D gene: .; J gene: TRBJ1-2; CDR3 protein: CASSVLGTASWGYTF; CDR3 DNA: TGTGCCAGCAGCGTGCTCGGGACTGCCTCGTGGGGCTACACCTTC
clone size: .; V gene: TRBV2; D gene: TRBD2; J gene: TRBJ2-5; CDR3 protein: CASPGLAGRETQYF; CDR3 DNA: TGTGCCAGCCCTGGACTAGCGGGAAGGGAGACCCAGTACTTC
clone size: .; V gene: TRBV2; D gene: TRBD1; J gene: TRBJ2-5; CDR3 protein: CASSEKGARETQYF; CDR3 DNA: TGTGCCAGCAGTGAAAAGGGGGCGCGGGAGACCCAGTACTTC
clone size: few; V gene: TRBV7-9; D gene: .; J gene: TRBJ2-7; CDR3 protein: CASSLDQWVLYEQYF; CDR3 DNA: TGTGCCAGCAGCTTAGATCAATGGGTACTCTACGAGCAGTACTTC